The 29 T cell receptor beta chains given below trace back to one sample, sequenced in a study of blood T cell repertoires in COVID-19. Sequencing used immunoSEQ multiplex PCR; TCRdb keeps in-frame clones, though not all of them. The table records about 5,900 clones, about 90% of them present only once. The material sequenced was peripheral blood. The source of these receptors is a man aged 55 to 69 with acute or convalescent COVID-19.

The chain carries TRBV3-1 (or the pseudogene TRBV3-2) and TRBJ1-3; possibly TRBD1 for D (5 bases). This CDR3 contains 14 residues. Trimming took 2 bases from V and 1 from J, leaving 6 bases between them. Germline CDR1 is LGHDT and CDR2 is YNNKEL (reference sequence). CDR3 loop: CASSQRQSGNTIYF. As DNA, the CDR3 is TGTGCCAGCAGCCAAAGACAGTCTGGAAACACCATATATTTT.

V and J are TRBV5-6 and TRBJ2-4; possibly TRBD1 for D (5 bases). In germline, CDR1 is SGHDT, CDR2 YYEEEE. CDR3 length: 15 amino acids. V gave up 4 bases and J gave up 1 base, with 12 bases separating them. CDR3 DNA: TGTGCCAGCAGCCCCGGAGACAGTGCCAAAAACATTCAGTACTTC. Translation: CASSPGDSAKNIQYF.

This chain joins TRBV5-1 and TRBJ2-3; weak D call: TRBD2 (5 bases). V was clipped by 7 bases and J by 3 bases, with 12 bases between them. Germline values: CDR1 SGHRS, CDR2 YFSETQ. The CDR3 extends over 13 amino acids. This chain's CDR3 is CASGGSRTDTQYF. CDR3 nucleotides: TGCGCCAGCGGAGGTTCGAGGACAGATACGCAGTATTTT.

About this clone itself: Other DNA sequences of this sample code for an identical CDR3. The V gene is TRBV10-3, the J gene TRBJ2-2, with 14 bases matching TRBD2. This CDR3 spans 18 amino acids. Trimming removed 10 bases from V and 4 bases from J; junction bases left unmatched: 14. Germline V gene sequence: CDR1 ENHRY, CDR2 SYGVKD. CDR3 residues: CATGDRTSGGWRTGELFF. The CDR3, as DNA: TGTGCCACGGGGGATCGGACTAGCGGGGGGTGGCGCACCGGGGAGCTGTTTTTT.

The CDR3 reads CASSQNPGQGRVYGYTF. CDR3 DNA: TGTGCCAGCAGCCAAAACCCAGGACAGGGAAGGGTCTATGGCTACACCTTC. The chain combines TRBV16 with TRBJ1-2, with TRBD1 matching over 8 bases. V dropped 2 bases and J dropped 4; count of bases not matched to a gene: 12. The CDR3 length is 17 residues. CDR1 and CDR2 from the germline V gene are KGHSY and FQNENV.

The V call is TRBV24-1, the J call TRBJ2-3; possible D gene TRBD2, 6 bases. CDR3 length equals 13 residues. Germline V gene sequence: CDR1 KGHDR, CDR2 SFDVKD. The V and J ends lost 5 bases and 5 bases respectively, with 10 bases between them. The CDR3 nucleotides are TGTGCCACCAGTGGGGCGGGGATAGATACGCAGTATTTT. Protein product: CATSGAGIDTQYF.

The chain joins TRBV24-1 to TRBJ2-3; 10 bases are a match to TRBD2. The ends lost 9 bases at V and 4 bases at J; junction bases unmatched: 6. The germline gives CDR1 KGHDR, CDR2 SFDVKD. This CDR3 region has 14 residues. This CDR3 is CATQVAGGPDTQYF. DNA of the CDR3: TGTGCCACCCAGGTAGCGGGAGGCCCAGATACGCAGTATTTT.

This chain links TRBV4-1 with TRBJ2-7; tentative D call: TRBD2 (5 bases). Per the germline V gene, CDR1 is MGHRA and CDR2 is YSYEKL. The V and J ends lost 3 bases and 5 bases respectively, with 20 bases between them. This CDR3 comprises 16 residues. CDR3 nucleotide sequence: TGCGCCAGCAGCCAGCTCCCGGGGATACCCTATAACGAGCAGTACTTC. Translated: CASSQLPGIPYNEQYF.

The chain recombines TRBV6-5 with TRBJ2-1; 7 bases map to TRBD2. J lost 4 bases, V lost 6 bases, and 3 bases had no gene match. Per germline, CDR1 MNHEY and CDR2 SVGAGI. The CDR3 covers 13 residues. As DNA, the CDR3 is TGTGCCAGCAGGCCAGCGGGGTACAATGAGCAGTTCTTC. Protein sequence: CASRPAGYNEQFF.

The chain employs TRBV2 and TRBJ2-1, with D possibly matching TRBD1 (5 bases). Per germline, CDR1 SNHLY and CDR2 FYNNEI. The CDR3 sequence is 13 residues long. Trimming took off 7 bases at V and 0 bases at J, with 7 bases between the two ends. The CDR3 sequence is CASKGFSYNEQFF. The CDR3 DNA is TGTGCCAGCAAGGGGTTCTCCTACAATGAGCAGTTCTTC.

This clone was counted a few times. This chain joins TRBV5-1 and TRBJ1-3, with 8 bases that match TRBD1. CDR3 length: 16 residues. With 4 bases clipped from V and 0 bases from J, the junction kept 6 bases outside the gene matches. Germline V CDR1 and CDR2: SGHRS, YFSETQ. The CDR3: CASSPGQAFSGNTIYF. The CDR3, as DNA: TGCGCCAGCAGCCCGGGACAGGCCTTCTCTGGAAACACCATATATTTT.

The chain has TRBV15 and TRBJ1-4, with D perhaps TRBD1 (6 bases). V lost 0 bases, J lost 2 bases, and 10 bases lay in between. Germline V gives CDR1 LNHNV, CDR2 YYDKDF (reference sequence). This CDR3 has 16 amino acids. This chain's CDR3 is CATSREVGATNEKLFF. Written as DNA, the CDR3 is TGTGCCACCAGCAGAGAGGTGGGGGCGACTAATGAAAAACTGTTTTTT.

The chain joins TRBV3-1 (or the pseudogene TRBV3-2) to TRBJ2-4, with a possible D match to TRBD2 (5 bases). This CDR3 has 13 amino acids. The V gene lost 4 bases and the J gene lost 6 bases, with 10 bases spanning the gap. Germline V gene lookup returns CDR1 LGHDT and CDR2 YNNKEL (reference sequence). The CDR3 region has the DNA TGTGCCAGCAGCCGAGGGATGGGAAACATTCAGTACTTC. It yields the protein CASSRGMGNIQYF.

The CDR3 region is CASSPFRDRVDYGYTF. CDR3 coding DNA: TGTGCCAGCAGCCCATTCCGGGACAGGGTCGACTATGGCTACACCTTC. The chain is built from TRBV13 and TRBJ1-2; 9 bases fit TRBD1. V trimming: 5 bases; J trimming: 3 bases; junction bases outside the gene matches: 10. The CDR3 has 16 amino acids. CDR1 and CDR2 (germline): PRHDT, FYEKMQ (reference sequence).

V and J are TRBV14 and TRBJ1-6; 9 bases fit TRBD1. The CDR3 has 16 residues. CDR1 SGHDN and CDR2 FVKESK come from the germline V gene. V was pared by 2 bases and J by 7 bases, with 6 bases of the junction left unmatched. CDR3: CASSQPGTGWNSPLHF. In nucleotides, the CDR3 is TGTGCCAGCAGCCAACCCGGGACAGGGTGGAATTCACCCCTCCACTTT.

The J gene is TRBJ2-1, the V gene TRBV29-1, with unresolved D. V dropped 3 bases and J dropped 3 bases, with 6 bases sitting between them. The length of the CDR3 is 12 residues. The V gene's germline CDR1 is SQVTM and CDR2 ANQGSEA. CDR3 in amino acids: CSVEADYNEQFF. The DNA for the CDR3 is TGCAGCGTTGAGGCCGACTACAATGAGCAGTTCTTC.

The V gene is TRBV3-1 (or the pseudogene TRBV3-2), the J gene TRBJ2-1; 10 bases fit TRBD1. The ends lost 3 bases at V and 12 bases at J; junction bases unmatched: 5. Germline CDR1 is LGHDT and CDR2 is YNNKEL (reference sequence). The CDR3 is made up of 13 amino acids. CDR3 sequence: CASSQSRDRGQFF. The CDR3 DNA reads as TGTGCCAGCAGCCAGTCCCGGGACAGGGGGCAGTTCTTC.

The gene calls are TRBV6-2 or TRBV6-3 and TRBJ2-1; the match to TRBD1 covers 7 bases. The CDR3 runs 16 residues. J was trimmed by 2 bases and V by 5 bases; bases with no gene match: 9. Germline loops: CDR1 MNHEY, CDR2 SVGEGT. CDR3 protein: CASSPLTGFPYNEQFF. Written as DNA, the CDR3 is TGTGCCAGCAGTCCCTTGACAGGGTTCCCCTACAATGAGCAGTTCTTC.

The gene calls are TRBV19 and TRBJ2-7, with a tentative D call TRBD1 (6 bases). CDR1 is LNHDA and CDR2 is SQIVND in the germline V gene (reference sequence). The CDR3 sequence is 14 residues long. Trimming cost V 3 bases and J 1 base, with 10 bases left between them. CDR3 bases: TGTGCCAGTAGTATTATGAGGGGGTCCTACGAGCAGTACTTC. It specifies CASSIMRGSYEQYF. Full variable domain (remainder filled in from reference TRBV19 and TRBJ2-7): DGGITQSPKYLFRKEGQNVTLSCEQNLNHDAMYWYRQDPGQGLRLIYYSQIVNDFQKGDIAEGYSVSREKKESFPLTVTSAQKNPTAFYLCASSIMRGSYEQYFGPGTRLTVT.

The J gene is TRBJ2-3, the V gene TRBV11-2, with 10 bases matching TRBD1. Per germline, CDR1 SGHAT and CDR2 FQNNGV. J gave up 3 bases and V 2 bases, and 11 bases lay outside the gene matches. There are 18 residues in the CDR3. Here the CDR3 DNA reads TGTGCCAGCAGCTTACCCTCTCCGACAGGGGGCTTAACAGATACGCAGTATTTT. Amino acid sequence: CASSLPSPTGGLTDTQYF.

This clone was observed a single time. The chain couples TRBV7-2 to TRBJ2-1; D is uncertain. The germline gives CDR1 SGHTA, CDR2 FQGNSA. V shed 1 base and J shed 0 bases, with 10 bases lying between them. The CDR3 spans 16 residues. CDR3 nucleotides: TGTGCCAGCAGCTTAGGGGCGACAAGCTCCTACAATGAGCAGTTCTTC. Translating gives CASSLGATSSYNEQFF.

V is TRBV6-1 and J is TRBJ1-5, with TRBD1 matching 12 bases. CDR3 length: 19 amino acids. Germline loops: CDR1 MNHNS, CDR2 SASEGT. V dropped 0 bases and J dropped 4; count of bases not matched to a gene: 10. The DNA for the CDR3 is TGTGCCAGCAGTGAAGCGCACGGGACAGGGGGCCGGGGGAATCAGCCCCAGCATTTT. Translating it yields CASSEAHGTGGRGNQPQHF.

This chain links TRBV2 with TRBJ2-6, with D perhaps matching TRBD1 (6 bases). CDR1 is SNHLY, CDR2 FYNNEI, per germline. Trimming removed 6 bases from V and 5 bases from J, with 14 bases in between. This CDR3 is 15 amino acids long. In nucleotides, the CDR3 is TGTGCCAGCAGGGCAGGGGCCTTCTGGGCCAACGTCCTGACTTTC. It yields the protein CASRAGAFWANVLTF.

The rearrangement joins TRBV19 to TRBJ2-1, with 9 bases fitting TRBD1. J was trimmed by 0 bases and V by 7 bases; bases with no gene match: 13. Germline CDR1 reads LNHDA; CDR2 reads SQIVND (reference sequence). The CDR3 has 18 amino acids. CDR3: CASNTGQGLGSSYNEQFF. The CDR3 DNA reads TGTGCCAGTAATACGGGACAGGGCCTGGGGAGCTCCTACAATGAGCAGTTCTTC.

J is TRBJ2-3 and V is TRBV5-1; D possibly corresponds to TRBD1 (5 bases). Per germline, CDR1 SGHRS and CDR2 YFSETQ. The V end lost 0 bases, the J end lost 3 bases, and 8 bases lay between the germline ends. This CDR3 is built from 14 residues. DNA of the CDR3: TGCGCCAGCAGCTTGGGGGCAGGGACAGATACGCAGTATTTT. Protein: CASSLGAGTDTQYF.

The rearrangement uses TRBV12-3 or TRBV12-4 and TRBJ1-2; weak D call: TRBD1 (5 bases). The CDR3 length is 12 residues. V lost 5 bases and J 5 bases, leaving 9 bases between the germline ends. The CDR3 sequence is CASSRDSYGYTF. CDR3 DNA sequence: TGTGCCAGCAGTAGGGACTCGTATGGCTACACCTTC.

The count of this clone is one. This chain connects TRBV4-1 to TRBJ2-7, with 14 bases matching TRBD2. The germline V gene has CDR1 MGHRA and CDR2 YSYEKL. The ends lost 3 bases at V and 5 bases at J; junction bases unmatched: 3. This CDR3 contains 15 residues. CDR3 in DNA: TGCGCCAGCAGCCAGGGACTAGCGGGGGAGAACGAGCAGTACGTC. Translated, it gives CASSQGLAGENEQYV.

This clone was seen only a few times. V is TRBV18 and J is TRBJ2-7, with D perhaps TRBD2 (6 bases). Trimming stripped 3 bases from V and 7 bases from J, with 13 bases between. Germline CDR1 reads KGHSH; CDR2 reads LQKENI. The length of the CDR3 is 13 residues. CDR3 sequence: CASSPGTRREQYF. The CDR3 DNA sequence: TGTGCCAGCTCACCGGGGACTCGGAGGGAGCAGTACTTC.

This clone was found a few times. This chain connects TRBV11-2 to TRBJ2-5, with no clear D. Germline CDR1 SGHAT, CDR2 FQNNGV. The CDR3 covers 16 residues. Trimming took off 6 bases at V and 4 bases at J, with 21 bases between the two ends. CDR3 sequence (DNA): TGTGCCAGCAGGGAGTATCCGGGTGCGGTCGGAGAGACCCAGTACTTC. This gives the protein CASREYPGAVGETQYF.